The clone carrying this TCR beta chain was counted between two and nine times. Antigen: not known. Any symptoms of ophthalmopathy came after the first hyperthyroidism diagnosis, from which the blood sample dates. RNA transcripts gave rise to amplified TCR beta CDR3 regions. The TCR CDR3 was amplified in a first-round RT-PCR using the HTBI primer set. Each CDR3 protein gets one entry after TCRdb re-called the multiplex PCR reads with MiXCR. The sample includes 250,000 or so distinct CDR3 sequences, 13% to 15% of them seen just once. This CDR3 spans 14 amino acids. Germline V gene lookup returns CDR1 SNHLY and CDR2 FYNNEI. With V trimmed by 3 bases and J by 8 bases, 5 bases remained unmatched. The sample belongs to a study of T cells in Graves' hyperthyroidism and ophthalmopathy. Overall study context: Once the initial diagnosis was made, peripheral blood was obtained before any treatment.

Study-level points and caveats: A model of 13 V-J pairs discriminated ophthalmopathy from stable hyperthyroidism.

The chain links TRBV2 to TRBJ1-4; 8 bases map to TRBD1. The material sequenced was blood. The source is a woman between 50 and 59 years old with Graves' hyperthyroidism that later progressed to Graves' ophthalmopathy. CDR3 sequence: CASSDRGRTEKLFF. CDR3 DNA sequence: TGTGCCAGCAGTGACAGGGGGCGCACGGAAAAACTGTTTTTT.